This record looks at one T cell receptor (beta chain) sequence and its context. The PCR ran on 60 Vbeta and 13 Jbeta primers. Libraries were prepared by immunoSEQ multiplex PCR; TCRdb keeps only in-frame clonotypes and omits some of them. The top ten hold around 8% of the sample, which has some 48,000 clones, 60% to 85% seen once. This sample was included in a study of cytomegalovirus exposure and HLA in healthy donors. CDR1 MNHEY and CDR2 SMNVEV come from the germline V gene (reference sequence). Germline trimming cut 8 bases from V and 4 bases from J; bases unmatched to any gene: 11. There are 15 residues in the CDR3.

This chain uses TRBV27 with TRBJ2-3, with TRBD2 identical over 8 bases. The sequence was obtained from a man aged 25 to 45 in good health and CMV-seropositive. The sequenced material came from PBMCs. This CDR3 reads CASANLAGRSDTQYF. CDR3 nucleotide sequence: TGTGCCAGCGCCAATTTAGCGGGAAGGTCAGATACGCAGTATTTT.